The clone carrying this T cell receptor beta chain was seen only a few times. Germline V CDR1 and CDR2: SGHKS, YYEKEE (reference sequence). V gave up 5 bases and J gave up 7 bases, with 21 bases separating them. The CDR3 sequence is 15 residues long. This specimen comes from a study of T-cell reconstitution after alpha-beta-depleted transplantation in children. Preparation of the TCRbeta library was carried out with unique molecular identifiers. TCRdb used MiXCR to reprocess the PCR reads, holding one entry per CDR3 protein. The sample carries about 540,000 distinct CDR3 sequences, approximately 16% recorded once.

Sequenced material: PBMCs from the stem cell graft donor, taken from the stem cell graft. The rearrangement uses TRBV5-5 and TRBJ1-1; D gene uncertain. The TCR was taken from a human donor who donated a stem cell graft to a child with acute lymphoblastic leukemia. DNA of the CDR3: TGTGCCAGCAGAGTAAAGTTGTCAGGTGCCCTTGAAGCTTTCTTT. It yields the protein CASRVKLSGALEAFF.